The entry below gives a single T cell receptor beta chain sequence along with its context. This specimen comes from a study of blood T cell repertoires in COVID-19. This CDR3 contains 18 residues. V was trimmed by 4 bases and J by 6 bases, leaving 24 bases between them. Germline V lookup: CDR1 SGHAT, CDR2 FQNNGV. Method: immunoSEQ multiplex PCR; TCRdb's copy keeps in-frame clones and lacks some. Among 250,000 to 300,000 clones listed, about nine tenths were seen once. The receptor's source is a woman in her forties with acute COVID-19. The gene calls are TRBV11-2 and TRBJ1-4; D uncertain. Specimen: PBMCs or T cells enriched from blood (not recorded which). The CDR3 sequence is CASSSNVRSQSMDEKLFF. CDR3 DNA: TGTGCCAGCAGCTCTAACGTGCGGAGCCAGAGTATGGATGAAAAACTGTTTTTT.